This TCR beta chain is drawn from a study of regulatory T cells in long-lasting Graves disease. Study as a whole: With positive TSH receptor antibodies and over 5 years of antithyroid drugs, Graves' disease was considered persistent. Study results and limitations: Owing to a sample size that was small, accuracy may have been reduced.

This clonotype was seen many times. Antigen: not known. iRepertoire HTBI primers and Arm-PCR of CDR3 regions built TCR beta libraries. Original analysis: Among the samples, under 70 TRBV and 14 to 15 TRBJ segments were identified. MiXCR was run by TCRdb on the multiplex PCR reads, yielding one entry per CDR3 protein. TCRdb, not the original authors, processed these V and J calls. The sample has 400,000 to 450,000 distinct CDR3 sequences; 20% to 25% are singletons. As to time point: persistent/refractory GD, antithyroid drugs over 5 years with positive TRAb. There was RNA extracted from PBMCs, and the TCR library was made from it. The CDR3 spans 16 residues. The V and J ends lost 4 bases and 2 bases, in that order; junction bases with no gene match: 10. Germline assignment: CDR1 MNHEY and CDR2 SMNVEV (reference sequence).

This sequence was found in a female donor with Graves disease. Sequenced here: peripheral blood mononuclear cells (PBMCs), sampled when the disease was refractory, from a patient treated with antithyroid drugs. The genes are TRBV27 and TRBJ2-5; TRBD1 matches 7 bases. The CDR3 nucleotides are TGTGCCAGCAGTTCGACCGGGACAGCTTTTCAAGAGACCCAGTACTTC. Translating it yields CASSSTGTAFQETQYF.